This T cell receptor beta chain emerged from a study of Ad26.COV2.S vaccination and SARS-CoV-2 variants. General study findings and limits: Across vaccine and placebo recipients, the breadth of non-spike TCRs was similar.

The data were produced by immunoSEQ multiplex PCR, yet TCRdb's version contains in-frame clones alone and is incomplete. The data contain approximately 340,000 clones, about 90% of them seen just once; the ten biggest clones take up about 3.9%. For this clone: Its antigen is not identified.

This clonotype was sampled from a human donor who had recovered from COVID-19. The starting material was peripheral blood, obtained after recovery from COVID-19.

CDR3 sequence: CASSKDLGVYGYTF. CDR3 DNA sequence: TGTGCCAGCAGCAAAGATCTAGGGGTCTATGGCTACACCTTC. This chain uses TRBV7-2 with TRBJ1-2; maybe TRBD1 (5 bases). With 5 bases removed from V and 4 bases from J, the gap between germline ends came to 14 bases. CDR3 length: 14 amino acids. Germline V gene sequence: CDR1 SGHTA, CDR2 FQGNSA. Full variable domain (rest looked up from reference TRBV7-2 and TRBJ1-2): GAGVSQSPSNKVTEKGKDVELRCDPISGHTALYWYRQSLGQGLEFLIYFQGNSAPDKSGLPSDRFSAERTGGSVSTLTIQRTQQEDSAVYLCASSKDLGVYGYTFGSGTRLTVV.